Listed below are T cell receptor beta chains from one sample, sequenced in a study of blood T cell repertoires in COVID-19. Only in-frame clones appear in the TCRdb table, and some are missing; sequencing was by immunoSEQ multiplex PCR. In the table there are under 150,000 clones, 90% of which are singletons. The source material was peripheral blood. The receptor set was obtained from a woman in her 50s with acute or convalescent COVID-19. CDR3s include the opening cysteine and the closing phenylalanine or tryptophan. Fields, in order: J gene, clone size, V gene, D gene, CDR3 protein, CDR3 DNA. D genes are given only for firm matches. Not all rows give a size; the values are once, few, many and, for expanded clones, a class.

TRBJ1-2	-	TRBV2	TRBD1	CASVGGQGVGYTF	TGTGCCAGCGTAGGAGGACAGGGGGTCGGCTACACCTTC
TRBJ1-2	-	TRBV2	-	CASSAVSSGGYTF	TGTGCCAGCAGTGCTGTCAGTTCGGGAGGCTACACCTTC
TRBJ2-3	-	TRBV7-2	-	CASSLTRDTQYF	TGTGCCAGCAGCCTGACTCGAGATACGCAGTATTTT
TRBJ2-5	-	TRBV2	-	CASSEDAEIQETQYF	TGTGCCAGCAGTGAAGATGCGGAGATCCAAGAGACCCAGTACTTC
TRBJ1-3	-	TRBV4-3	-	CASSQDGAGWNTIYF	TGCGCCAGCAGCCAAGATGGGGCAGGGTGGAACACCATATATTTT
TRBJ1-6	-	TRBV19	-	CASREQGFQDSPLHF	TGTGCCAGTAGGGAACAGGGATTTCAGGATTCACCCCTCCACTTT
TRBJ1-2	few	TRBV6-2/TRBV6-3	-	CASSYDSNYGYTF	TGTGCCAGCAGTTACGACAGTAACTATGGCTACACCTTC
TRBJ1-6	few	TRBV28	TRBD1	CASNLGGAYNSPLHF	TGTGCCAGCAATCTAGGGGGCGCTTATAATTCACCCCTCCACTTT
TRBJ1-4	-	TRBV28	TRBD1	CASRLTGEGEKLFF	TGTGCCAGCAGGCTGACAGGGGAGGGTGAAAAACTGTTTTTT
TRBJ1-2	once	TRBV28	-	CASYMGGLGGYTF	TGTGCCAGTTATATGGGGGGTTTAGGCGGCTACACCTTC
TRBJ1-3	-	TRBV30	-	CAWNQDSGRANTIYF	TGTGCCTGGAACCAGGACAGCGGACGGGCAAACACCATATATTTT
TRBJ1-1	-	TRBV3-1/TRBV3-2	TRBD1	CASSQPPGQGWNTEAFF	TGTGCCAGCAGCCAACCCCCGGGACAGGGTTGGAACACTGAAGCTTTCTTT
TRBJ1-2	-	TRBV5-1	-	CASTSADFNYGYTF	TGCGCCAGCACCTCCGCAGACTTCAACTATGGCTACACCTTC
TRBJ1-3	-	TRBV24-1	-	CATLSPRDRPVSGNTIYF	TGTGCCACCCTATCCCCCCGGGATCGTCCCGTCTCTGGAAACACCATATATTTT
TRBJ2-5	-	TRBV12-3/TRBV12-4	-	CASSLTGETQYF	TGTGCCAGCAGTTTAACAGGGGAGACCCAGTACTTC
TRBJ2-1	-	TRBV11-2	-	CASSERPGEQFF	TGTGCCAGCAGCGAGCGACCCGGTGAGCAGTTCTTC
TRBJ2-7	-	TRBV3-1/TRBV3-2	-	CASSQFPGDEQYF	TGTGCCAGCAGCCAGTTTCCAGGGGACGAGCAGTACTTC
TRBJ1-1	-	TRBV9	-	CASSPAGDNTEAFF	TGTGCCAGCAGCCCCGCAGGGGACAACACTGAAGCTTTCTTT
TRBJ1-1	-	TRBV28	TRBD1	CASTGTGEGNTEAFF	TGTGCCAGCACCGGGACAGGGGAAGGGAACACTGAAGCTTTCTTT
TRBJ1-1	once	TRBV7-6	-	CASSRYREMAFF	TGTGCCAGCAGCCGCTACAGGGAGATGGCTTTCTTT
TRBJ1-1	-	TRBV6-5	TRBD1	CASSPNRGTEAFF	TGTGCCAGCAGTCCAAACAGGGGAACTGAAGCTTTCTTT
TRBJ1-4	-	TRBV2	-	CASSGQVFGEKLFF	TGTGCCAGCAGTGGACAGGTTTTCGGTGAAAAACTGTTTTTT
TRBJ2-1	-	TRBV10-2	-	CASLGAHILF	TGCGCCAGCCTTGGGGCTCACATCCTCTTC
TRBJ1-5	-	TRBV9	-	CASSLRHGCWQPQHF	TGTGCCAGCAGCCTCCGACATGGGTGCTGGCAGCCCCAGCATTTT
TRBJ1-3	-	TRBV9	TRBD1	CASSQTGGSGNTIYF	TGTGCCAGCAGCCAAACAGGGGGATCTGGAAACACCATATATTTT
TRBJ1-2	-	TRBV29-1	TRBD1	CSVRDSLGYTF	TGCAGCGTAAGGGACAGCTTAGGCTACACCTTC
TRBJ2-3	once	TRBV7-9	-	CASRLNRIGFDTQYF	TGTGCCAGCAGACTGAACAGGATAGGGTTCGATACGCAGTATTTT
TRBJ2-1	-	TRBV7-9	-	CASSLAGRRTGIYNEQFF	TGTGCCAGCAGCTTAGCGGGTCGACGGACGGGGATCTACAATGAGCAGTTCTTC
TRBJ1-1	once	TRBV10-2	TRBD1	CASSEQGGTEAFF	TGCGCCAGCAGTGAACAGGGGGGGACTGAAGCTTTCTTT
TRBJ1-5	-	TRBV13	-	CASSANRQAGTQHF	TGTGCCAGCAGCGCAAACCGACAGGCCGGGACCCAGCATTTT
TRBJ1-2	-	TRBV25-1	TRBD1	CASSDTRTGSYGYTF	TGTGCCAGCAGTGACACCCGGACAGGTTCGTATGGCTACACCTTC
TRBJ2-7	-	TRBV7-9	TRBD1	CASSHGWTGSRSSYEQYF	TGTGCCAGCAGTCATGGTTGGACAGGTTCGAGAAGCTCCTACGAGCAGTACTTC
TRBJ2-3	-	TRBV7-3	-	CASSLRGGIRGTISTDTQYF	TGTGCCAGCAGCTTAAGGGGCGGGATCCGGGGAACAATTAGCACAGATACGCAGTATTTT
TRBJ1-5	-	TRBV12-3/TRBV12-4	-	CASSSNWEGPQHF	TGTGCCAGCAGTTCCAATTGGGAGGGGCCCCAGCATTTT
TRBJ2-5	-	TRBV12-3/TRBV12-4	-	CASATGGMETQYF	TGTGCCAGCGCCACGGGGGGCATGGAGACCCAGTACTTC